The 24 T cell receptor beta chains in this list originate from one sample, sequenced in a study of CD8 T cells in Susac syndrome. An amount of RNA that ranged from roughly 0.5 to 1 ug was reverse transcribed with random hexamers. TCRdb independently ran MiXCR on the immunoSEQ multiplex PCR reads; one entry per CDR3 protein. Among about 120,000 distinct CDR3 sequences listed, about 95% were seen once. Input material: CD4+ T cells from PBMCs. The receptors were gathered from a human donor with multiple sclerosis.

This chain uses TRBV7-8 with TRBJ1-1; D not certain. CDR3 length: 13 amino acids. CDR1 and CDR2 from the germline V gene are SGHVS and FQNEAQ. V shed 5 bases and J shed 2 bases, with 9 bases lying between them. The CDR3 loop is CASSIDGNTEAFF. As DNA, the CDR3 is TGTGCCAGCAGCATTGACGGTAACACTGAAGCTTTCTTT.

In this sample, this clonotype turned up once. The chain joins TRBV6-2 or TRBV6-3 to TRBJ1-1, with D unresolved. In germline, CDR1 is MNHEY, CDR2 SVGEGT. The CDR3 consists of 13 residues. The V and J ends lost 2 bases and 6 bases respectively, with 10 bases between them. The CDR3 coding sequence is TGTGCCAGCAGTTACCTTGAGGGCTCTGAAGCTTTCTTT. Its translation is CASSYLEGSEAFF.

The chain combines TRBV3-1 with TRBJ1-1; D is perhaps TRBD1 (5 bases). Germline loops: CDR1 LGHDT, CDR2 YNNKEL (reference sequence). The CDR3 runs 14 residues. Trimming left V 0 bases short and J 6 bases short, with 11 bases between. CDR3 in DNA: TGTGCCAGCAGCCAAGATTTAAGGACATCTGAAGCTTTCTTT. It codes for CASSQDLRTSEAFF.

This clonotype was counted between two and nine times. The chain has TRBV19 and TRBJ2-5; 8 positions match TRBD1. The length of the CDR3 is 13 residues. Germline V lookup: CDR1 LNHDA, CDR2 SQIVND (reference sequence). The V gene end was trimmed by 6 bases and the J gene end by 2 bases; junction bases not matched to a gene: 2. The CDR3 sequence is CASSDRGQETQYF. The CDR3 nucleotides read TGTGCCAGTAGCGACAGGGGTCAAGAGACCCAGTACTTC.

J is TRBJ2-7 and V is TRBV6-1, with 8 bases matching TRBD2. Germline V lookup: CDR1 MNHNS, CDR2 SASEGT. CDR3 size: 16 residues. V shed 7 bases and J 2 bases; nucleotides not matched to a gene: 13. The chain's CDR3 is CASTPGGRALPYEQYF. The CDR3 DNA is TGTGCCAGCACCCCGGGGGGGAGGGCTCTCCCCTACGAGCAGTACTTC.

The chain combines TRBV2 with TRBJ2-5; D might be TRBD2 (6 bases). The CDR3 spans 14 residues. Per the germline V gene, CDR1 is SNHLY and CDR2 is FYNNEI. Trimming took 3 bases from V and 2 from J, leaving 10 bases between them. CDR3 loop: CASSDGTFQETQYF. The DNA for the CDR3 is TGTGCCAGCAGTGACGGGACTTTTCAAGAGACCCAGTACTTC.

This clonotype occurred once. This chain connects TRBV30 to TRBJ2-1; perhaps TRBD2 as D (5 bases). This CDR3 has 16 residues. Per the germline V gene, CDR1 is GTSNPN and CDR2 is SVGIG (reference sequence). Trimming took off 3 bases at V and 1 base at J, with 16 bases between the two ends. CDR3 bases: TGTGCCTGGAGGGGCGGGCGCCGGCTTTCCTACAATGAGCAGTTCTTC. Translated: CAWRGGRRLSYNEQFF. The full variable domain, in which reference TRBV30 and TRBJ2-1 provide the parts outside the CDR3, is SQTIHQWPATLVQPVGSPLSLECTVEGTSNPNLYWYRQAAGRGLQLLFYSVGIGQISSEVPQNLSASRPQDRQFILSSKKLLLSDSGFYLCAWRGGRRLSYNEQFFGPGTRLTVL.

The chain combines TRBV20-1 with TRBJ1-2; D uncertain. V was trimmed by 6 bases and J by 8 bases, leaving 16 bases between them. The CDR3 sequence is 12 residues long. CDR1 and CDR2 from the germline V gene are DFQATT and SNEGSKA (reference sequence). CDR3 loop: CSARGRVLGYTF. The CDR3, as DNA: TGCAGTGCCCGGGGAAGGGTATTGGGCTACACCTTC.

V is TRBV3-1 and J is TRBJ2-7, with D unclear. V gave up 0 bases and J gave up 3 bases, with 9 bases separating them. Germline CDR1 LGHDT, CDR2 YNNKEL (reference sequence). This CDR3 is 14 amino acids long. The CDR3 region is CASSQDRPVYEQYF. CDR3 nucleotide sequence: TGTGCCAGCAGCCAAGATCGACCGGTCTACGAGCAGTACTTC.

Here the CDR3 reads CASSQEGTANYGYTF. DNA for the CDR3: TGTGCCAGCAGCCAAGAGGGGACAGCTAACTATGGCTACACCTTC. The chain carries TRBV3-1 and TRBJ1-2, with 7 bases aligning to TRBD1. The CDR3 contains 15 residues. J gave up 0 bases and V 0 bases, and 1 base lay outside the gene matches. Germline assignment: CDR1 LGHDT and CDR2 YNNKEL (reference sequence).

V is TRBV18 and J is TRBJ2-1; TRBD2 agrees at 8 bases. The CDR3 extends over 13 amino acids. Germline V gene data show CDR1 as KGHSH and CDR2 as LQKENI. With V trimmed by 6 bases and J by 8 bases, 6 bases remained unmatched. DNA of the CDR3: TGTGCCAGCTCCCCGGGACTAGAGGATGAGCAGTTCTTC. Amino acid sequence: CASSPGLEDEQFF.

The V gene is TRBV2, the J gene TRBJ1-2; a possible D gene is TRBD1 (6 bases). CDR1 is SNHLY and CDR2 is FYNNEI in the germline V gene. The CDR3 consists of 13 residues. Trimming shortened V by 6 bases and J by 0 bases, and 8 bases separated the two germline ends. The CDR3 DNA reads TGTGCCAGCAGGAGACAGGCTAACTATGGCTACACCTTC. As protein: CASRRQANYGYTF.

J is TRBJ1-1 and V is TRBV10-3; 12 bases map to TRBD1. CDR3 length equals 13 residues. V lost 10 bases to trimming and J lost 5 bases; unmatched junction nucleotides: 5. CDR1 ENHRY and CDR2 SYGVKD come from the germline V gene. In nucleotides, the CDR3 is TGTGCCACCCGGGACAGGGGGCGGACTGAAGCTTTCTTT. Amino acid sequence: CATRDRGRTEAFF.

V usage is TRBV19 and J usage is TRBJ1-2; 7 positions agree with TRBD1. Trimming took 6 bases from V and 6 from J; bases not matched to a gene: 4. The CDR3 contains 12 residues. CDR1 and CDR2 (germline): LNHDA, SQIVND (reference sequence). The CDR3 DNA sequence: TGTGCCAGTAGATCCAGGGGGGATGGCTACACCTTC. Protein sequence: CASRSRGDGYTF.

This clonotype was picked up one time. The chain employs TRBV4-2 and TRBJ2-7; the D call may be TRBD1 or TRBD2 (5 bases each). Between the trimmed V and J ends, which lost 1 base and 7 bases, there was a span of 17 bases. This CDR3 region has 15 residues. CDR1 LGHNA and CDR2 YNFKEQ come from the germline V gene. Here the CDR3 reads CASSQVGPKETEQYF. The CDR3 nucleotides read TGTGCCAGCAGCCAAGTGGGACCGAAAGAAACGGAGCAGTACTTC.

The chain is built from TRBV11-2 and TRBJ2-2; D is unresolved. V was pared by 3 bases and J by 5 bases, with 10 bases between. Germline V gene data show CDR1 as SGHAT and CDR2 as FQNNGV. CDR3 size: 14 residues. CDR3 bases: TGTGCCAGCAGCTTCCTGGGTCTAACCGGGGAGCTGTTTTTT. This sequence encodes CASSFLGLTGELFF.

The chain recombines TRBV6-5 with TRBJ1-4; no definite D call. Trimming pared 2 bases from V and 0 bases from J, leaving 7 bases between. Germline V gene lookup returns CDR1 MNHEY and CDR2 SVGAGI. The CDR3 covers 15 residues. The CDR3 coding sequence is TGTGCCAGCAGTTACAGATTTGCAACTAATGAAAAACTGTTTTTT. This sequence encodes CASSYRFATNEKLFF.

The V gene is TRBV9, the J gene TRBJ1-1; D is ambiguous. This CDR3 comprises 17 residues. CDR1 and CDR2 (germline): SGDLS, YYNGEE. V lost 0 bases and J 0 bases, leaving 15 bases between the germline ends. Here the CDR3 DNA reads TGTGCCAGCAGCGTAGACTTGATTGAGGGAATGAACACTGAAGCTTTCTTT. Its protein is CASSVDLIEGMNTEAFF.

This clonotype appeared once. The chain combines TRBV19 with TRBJ1-2, with D maybe TRBD1 (5 bases). Between the trimmed V and J ends, which lost 3 bases and 0 bases, there was a span of 8 bases. Germline V CDR1 and CDR2: LNHDA, SQIVND (reference sequence). The CDR3 totals 14 residues. Written as DNA, the CDR3 is TGTGCCAGTAGTATCCGGGGGTCTAACTATGGCTACACCTTC. As protein: CASSIRGSNYGYTF.

This chain joins TRBV5-4 and TRBJ2-2; 8 nucleotides agree with TRBD1. This CDR3 has 16 residues. V lost 2 bases to trimming and J lost 4 bases; unmatched junction nucleotides: 7. Germline CDR1 is SGHNT and CDR2 is YYREEE (reference sequence). This chain's CDR3 is CASSFAGQGGTGELFF. The CDR3 DNA reads TGTGCCAGCAGCTTCGCCGGACAGGGAGGCACCGGGGAGCTGTTTTTT.

The table lists this clonotype with a few counts. V and J are TRBV11-2 and TRBJ1-2, with D maybe TRBD1 (6 bases). The CDR3 totals 14 residues. Trimming removed 0 bases at V and 4 bases at J, with 9 bases between. CDR1 is SGHAT, CDR2 FQNNGV, per germline. CDR3 residues: CASSLEGGGYGYTF. The CDR3 region has the DNA TGTGCCAGCAGCTTAGAGGGAGGGGGCTATGGCTACACCTTC.

This chain joins TRBV18 and TRBJ2-5, with 7 positions matching TRBD1. Germline lookup yields CDR1 KGHSH and CDR2 LQKENI. The CDR3 loop spans 16 amino acids. V lost 4 bases to trimming and J lost 5 bases; unmatched junction nucleotides: 13. Here the CDR3 reads CASSRSTGAMWETQYF. The CDR3 bases are TGTGCCAGCTCACGATCAACAGGGGCCATGTGGGAGACCCAGTACTTC.

V usage is TRBV4-1 and J usage is TRBJ1-1, with a weak D call TRBD1 (5 bases). V was pared by 4 bases and J by 1 base, with 13 bases between. Germline CDR1 is MGHRA and CDR2 is YSYEKL. The CDR3 loop spans 15 amino acids. CDR3 region: CASSLLGGENTEAFF. The CDR3 DNA reads as TGCGCCAGCAGCCTACTGGGGGGTGAGAACACTGAAGCTTTCTTT.

This clonotype has only one observation. The DNA of the CDR3 is TGTGCCAGTAGTATAACCTGGACAGGGGGTCGTCAGCCCCAGCATTTT. Amino acid sequence: CASSITWTGGRQPQHF. The rearrangement uses TRBV19 and TRBJ1-5; 10 bases line up with TRBD1. The ends lost 2 bases at V and 6 bases at J; junction bases unmatched: 7. The CDR3 totals 16 residues. CDR1 and CDR2 (germline): LNHDA, SQIVND (reference sequence).